This TCR beta chain emerged from a study of CD8+ T cells in alopecia areata (dated by TCRdb to 2017 to 2018). For the study in its entirety: The treated patients took part in an open-label pilot trial in which moderate-to-severe alopecia areata was treated with oral tofacitinib at 5 to 10 mg twice daily. Amplification of TCRbeta CDR3 regions was done by immunoSEQ multiplex PCR using 35 Vbeta forward primers and 13 Jbeta reverse primers. The study used high-throughput TCRbeta sequencing to examine T cell clonal expansion in alopecia areata, in both the C3H/HeJ mouse model and human patients. Scalp tissue and sorted CD4+ and CD8+ peripheral blood T cells from patchy and totalis/universalis alopecia areata patients and from healthy controls were covered by human TCRbeta sequencing. RNA was obtained with the PAXgene miRNA kit for fixed scalp, the miRNeasy kit for PBMCs, and the RNeasy kit for mouse skin. Scalp clonality was compared across normal scalp (n=4), patchy alopecia areata scalp (n=8), and alopecia totalis/universalis scalp (n=8). Disease severity in treated patients was measured with the SALT score, which quantifies the percentage of affected scalp surface area. Patients on tofacitinib were biopsied at baseline and after 4 and 24 weeks of treatment, and several of the patients also had a later scalp biopsy. Patients received tofacitinib for 6 to 18 months and were then followed off drug for 6 months to check for delayed response and recurrence. Results and caveats for the whole study, not just this receptor: Because the treated cohort was small and had only one nonresponder, larger studies are needed to examine links between baseline CD8+ expansion and response. Lesional scalp, especially in alopecia totalis/universalis, showed higher clonality and more expanded CD8+ clones than normal scalp, suggesting antigenic drive. Scalp TCR repertoire analysis is complicated because resident alphabeta T cells in normal human skin are also sequenced, whereas mouse skin is dominated by gammadelta T cells. Shared TCR sequences between patients were less evident than in mice, which may be partly attributable to HLA diversity in the patient population. Tofacitinib significantly lowered scalp clonality and the number of expanded CD8+ clones among the top 100 scalp clones. Many expanded lesional clones persisted in scalp and blood during tofacitinib treatment, which may partly explain relapse after stopping treatment.

The method was the immunoSEQ multiplex PCR assay. For TCR sequencing, RNA was extracted from every sample and reverse transcribed into cDNA to serve as template. SuperScript III was used to make first-strand cDNA, primed with a 2:1 mix of oligo-dT and random hexamers. A synthetic immune receptor repertoire was used to assess amplification bias, and residual bias was removed computationally. As for the authors' bioinformatics: Raw reads were preprocessed to remove errors, and CDR3 was defined according to IMGT conventions as the region from the conserved cysteine to phenylalanine. Clonality was computed by normalizing Shannon entropy by log2 of the number of productive unique TCRs and subtracting the result from 1. Scalp TCRbeta sequences were cross-referenced with sorted blood CD4 and CD8 repertoires so that the CD4 or CD8 identity of scalp clones could be inferred. TCRdb retrieved this table from immuneACCESS and kept in-frame rearrangements only. Not all clones are present; in checked studies, unresolved V genes account for under half, and no reason is known for the remainder. D and trimming come from the DNA, and the V and J calls and clone size come from that table. The sample table holds some 190,000 clones, of which approximately 65% were seen once. The ten top clones hold around 1.2% of the sample.

As regards this clone: Its antigen remains undetermined. No base quality values were provided; no much bigger clone lies one nucleotide off.

The CDR3 contains 15 residues, cysteine and phenylalanine counted. The only DNA kept is the CDR3, 45 bases in frame from the first base. V is trimmed back by 0 bases and J by 6 bases, and the junction contains 5 bases that no gene match accounts for. CDR1 and CDR2 are drawn from the germline V gene: KGHSH, LQKENI. The treatment or condition label for this specimen denotes: oral pan-JAK inhibitor, 5-10 mg twice daily. From alopecia areata patients, peripheral blood was collected along with lesional scalp punch biopsies. PBMCs were isolated by density centrifugation and stained for CD3, CD4 and CD8, and CD4+ and CD8+ T cells were sorted on a FACSAria.

The source was CD4+ T cells sorted from blood, collected around week 44, from a patient treated with tofacitinib. This receptor chain uses TRBV18 and TRBJ2-1; TRBD2 matches 7 bases in the middle. The clonotype comes from a human donor with alopecia areata. The sequenced DNA is TGTGCCAGCTCACCACCGGTGAGCGGGGCCAATGAGCAGTTCTTC. This encodes CASSPPVSGANEQFF.